Listed below are T cell receptor beta chains from one sample, sequenced in a study of blood T cell repertoires in COVID-19. The protocol was immunoSEQ multiplex PCR, while the TCRdb copy is restricted to in-frame clones and leaves out a portion. The data hold more than 150,000 clones, with approximately 88% observed a single time. Material for sequencing was PBMCs or T cells enriched from blood (not recorded which). These TCRs come from a woman in her fifties or sixties who had recovered from COVID-19. CDR3s include the opening cysteine and the closing phenylalanine or tryptophan. D genes are given only for firm matches. The size field is filled for only some rows; it gives once, few, many or a size class.

>TRBV5-4|TRBD1|NA|TRBJ1-3
CASSRRQGRTSGNTIYF
TGTGCCAGCAGTCGCCGACAGGGCCGGACGTCTGGAAACACCATATATTTT
>TRBV5-5|TRBD2|NA|TRBJ2-2
CASSSAHYLAGDHTGELFF
TGTGCCAGCAGCTCGGCCCACTACTTAGCGGGGGACCACACCGGGGAGCTGTTTTTT
>TRBV12-3/TRBV12-4|NA|NA|TRBJ2-1
CASSFVSYEQFF
TGTGCCAGCAGTTTTGTTAGCTATGAGCAGTTCTTC
>TRBV28|NA|NA|TRBJ1-3
CASSFQGGSGNTIYF
TGTGCCAGCAGTTTCCAGGGTGGCTCTGGAAACACCATATATTTT
>TRBV12-3/TRBV12-4|TRBD1|once|TRBJ2-1
CASRNRGRNEQFF
TGTGCCAGCAGGAACAGGGGGAGGAATGAGCAGTTCTTC
>TRBV9|NA|once|TRBJ1-2
CASSVGEGVGEIYGYTF
TGTGCCAGCAGCGTAGGGGAGGGGGTCGGGGAAATCTATGGCTACACCTTC
>TRBV19|TRBD2|NA|TRBJ2-3
CASSPTSGGATDTQYF
TGTGCCAGTAGTCCCACAAGCGGGGGGGCGACAGATACGCAGTATTTT
>TRBV28|TRBD1|NA|TRBJ1-2
CASSPGQDLLWLVYGYTF
TGTGCCAGTAGCCCAGGACAGGACTTACTTTGGCTCGTCTATGGCTACACCTTC
>TRBV5-5|NA|NA|TRBJ1-2
CASSLALGKGSF
TGTGCCAGCAGCTTGGCCTTGGGCAAAGGCTCTTTC
>TRBV5-1|TRBD2|NA|TRBJ2-1
CASSVGTSGNEQFF
TGCGCCAGCAGCGTGGGGACTAGCGGCAATGAGCAGTTCTTC
>TRBV7-2|NA|NA|TRBJ2-7
CASSLDPLALGEQYF
TGTGCCAGCAGCTTAGACCCGTTAGCGCTGGGTGAGCAGTACTTC
>TRBV7-8|NA|NA|TRBJ1-2
CASSSTGAYGYTF
TGTGCCAGCAGTTCTACAGGAGCCTATGGCTACACCTTC
>TRBV14|TRBD2|NA|TRBJ2-3
CASSQNPSGISQYF
TGTGCCAGCAGCCAAAACCCTAGCGGAATTTCGCAGTATTTT
>TRBV10-3|NA|NA|TRBJ1-5
CAISGRGSQPQHF
TGTGCCATCAGTGGAAGGGGGAGTCAGCCCCAGCATTTT
>TRBV4-1|NA|NA|TRBJ1-4
CASSWQTNEKLFF
TGCGCCAGCAGTTGGCAGACTAATGAAAAACTGTTTTTT
>TRBV24-1|TRBD2|NA|TRBJ2-1
CATSYRTSEQFF
TGTGCCACCAGTTATAGGACTAGTGAGCAGTTCTTC
>TRBV3-1/TRBV3-2|TRBD1|NA|TRBJ2-5
CASSQDLSGALQGASETQYF
TGTGCCAGCAGCCAAGATCTGAGTGGGGCATTACAGGGGGCGAGTGAGACCCAGTACTTC
>TRBV7-2|TRBD1|NA|TRBJ2-1
CASSLIGQGGNEQFF
TGTGCCAGCAGCTTAATAGGACAGGGAGGCAATGAGCAGTTCTTC
>TRBV2|NA|NA|TRBJ1-4
CASSVEDLSKKLFF
TGTGCCAGCAGTGTTGAGGATTTAAGTAAAAAACTGTTTTTT
>TRBV6-6|TRBD1|once|TRBJ2-5
CASSRLKGTGGDLETQYF
TGTGCCAGCAGTCGTCTGAAAGGGACAGGGGGAGATTTGGAGACCCAGTACTTC
>TRBV12-3/TRBV12-4|NA|NA|TRBJ1-2
CASSPGGDGYTF
TGTGCCAGCAGTCCGGGGGGGGATGGCTACACCTTC
>TRBV18|NA|once|TRBJ2-6
CASSPGPAPSGANVLTF
TGTGCCAGCTCACCAGGCCCCGCTCCCTCTGGGGCCAACGTCCTGACTTTC
>TRBV7-2|NA|NA|TRBJ1-1
CASSQRVGQGELAFF
TGTGCCAGCAGTCAAAGGGTCGGCCAGGGCGAATTAGCTTTCTTT
>TRBV7-2|TRBD2|NA|TRBJ2-1
CASSLELAGAVEQFF
TGTGCCAGCAGCTTAGAGCTAGCGGGAGCGGTTGAGCAGTTCTTC
>TRBV7-2|TRBD1|NA|TRBJ2-7
CASSPQGAPYEQYF
TGTGCCAGCAGCCCACAGGGGGCGCCCTACGAGCAGTACTTC
>TRBV2|TRBD1|NA|TRBJ1-5
CASSKTGGGQPQHF
TGTGCCAGCAGTAAGACAGGGGGTGGTCAGCCCCAGCATTTT
>TRBV27|TRBD2|once|TRBJ2-5
CASSPGRTSEQETQYF
TGTGCCAGCAGTCCCGGGCGGACTAGCGAGCAAGAGACCCAGTACTTC
>TRBV11-1|TRBD2|NA|TRBJ2-3
CASSPSGGTDTQYF
TGTGCCAGCAGCCCAAGCGGGGGCACAGATACGCAGTATTTT
>TRBV19|TRBD1|NA|TRBJ1-2
CASSSTGTAVYGYTF
TGTGCCAGTAGTTCGACCGGGACAGCCGTTTATGGCTACACCTTC
>TRBV2|NA|NA|TRBJ1-2
CASSEWGENGYTF
TGTGCCAGCAGTGAATGGGGAGAGAATGGCTACACCTTC
>TRBV6-1|NA|NA|TRBJ1-2
CASSEGAGAGGYTF
TGTGCCAGCAGTGAGGGCGCAGGGGCGGGTGGCTACACCTTC
>TRBV7-9|NA|once|TRBJ2-2
CASSLFGGNTGELFF
TGTGCCAGCAGCTTATTCGGGGGGAACACCGGGGAGCTGTTTTTT
>TRBV5-1|NA|NA|TRBJ1-1
CASSSTGVNTEAFF
TGCGCCAGCAGCTCGACCGGGGTGAACACTGAAGCTTTCTTT
>TRBV6-5|NA|NA|TRBJ2-2
CASSSSWETGELFF
TGTGCCAGCAGTAGCTCATGGGAGACCGGGGAGCTGTTTTTT
>TRBV9|NA|NA|TRBJ1-2
CASSPQSGFGFGGYTF
TGTGCCAGCAGCCCACAGTCAGGGTTCGGGTTCGGTGGCTACACCTTC
>TRBV2|NA|NA|TRBJ2-3
CASRSREFTDTQYF
TGTGCCAGCCGCAGCAGGGAATTCACAGATACGCAGTATTTT
>TRBV7-6|TRBD1|NA|TRBJ1-1
CASSRDRVVTEAFF
TGTGCCAGCAGCCGGGACAGGGTCGTCACTGAAGCTTTCTTT
>TRBV7-2|TRBD2|NA|TRBJ2-4
CASSSAAGFGRQNIQYF
TGTGCCAGCAGCTCGGCGGCGGGGTTCGGGAGGCAAAACATTCAGTACTTC
>TRBV3-1/TRBV3-2|TRBD1|NA|TRBJ1-4
CASSPLGQGAGEKLFF
TGTGCCAGCAGCCCCCTCGGTCAGGGGGCAGGAGAAAAACTGTTTTTT
>TRBV4-1|NA|NA|TRBJ1-1
CASSRTATSTEAFF
TGCGCCAGCAGCCGAACAGCCACGAGCACTGAAGCTTTCTTT
>TRBV5-1|TRBD2|few|TRBJ2-1
CASSLGLADYNEQFF
TGCGCCAGCAGCTTGGGACTAGCGGACTACAATGAGCAGTTCTTC
>TRBV11-2|NA|NA|TRBJ2-5
CASSLGAMETQYF
TGTGCCAGCAGCTTAGGGGCCATGGAGACCCAGTACTTC
>TRBV27|NA|NA|TRBJ1-5
CASGTGRAQPQHF
TGTGCCAGCGGTACCGGCAGGGCGCAGCCCCAGCATTTT
>TRBV11-2|NA|NA|TRBJ2-5
CASSLYRTQETQYF
TGTGCCAGCAGCTTATACAGGACGCAAGAGACCCAGTACTTC
>TRBV19|TRBD2|once|TRBJ2-7
CASSKSASGHRSYEQYF
TGTGCCAGTAGTAAATCGGCTAGCGGGCACCGCTCCTACGAGCAGTACTTC